This TCR beta chain was profiled in a study of Ad26.COV2.S vaccination and SARS-CoV-2 variants. Whole-study results and caveats: TCR breadth and depth analyses may have underestimated total T cell responses.

TCRdb keeps only in-frame clones here, not all; method: immunoSEQ multiplex PCR. This sample yields about 390,000 clones, of which over 80% are seen a single time; around 1.8% belongs to the top ten. Only a few counts were recorded for this clone. The antigen remains unidentified. The germline gene is not matched at one end of the junction; a read error may be the cause. Treatment defined: around 19 received Ad26.COV2.S at low or high dose, single or two shots; about 5 received placebo; per-sample allocation not given. Sampling took place 63 days after the first vaccine or placebo injection. An adult aged 18-55 years in Boston served as the donor. This vaccine is an Ad26 vector that expresses the Wuhan-strain SARS-CoV-2 spike. Germline CDR1 PRHDT, CDR2 FYEKMQ (reference sequence). This CDR3 spans 14 amino acids.

The chain recombines TRBV13 with TRBJ1-5; 7 nucleotides agree with TRBD1. The sample consisted of peripheral blood, taken in a trial of Ad26.COV2.S vaccine versus placebo. The clonotype comes from a person between 18 and 60 years old who received the Ad26.COV2.S COVID-19 vaccine or a placebo. CDR3 in DNA: TGTGCCAGCAGCCTAGGACAGGCCTATCAGCCCCAGCATTTT. This sequence encodes CASSLGQAYQPQHF.